This T cell receptor beta chain was found in a study of T cell responses to AZD1222 COVID-19 vaccine (dated by TCRdb to the early 2020s). Regarding the study in general: AZD1222 recipients whose second dose came at about 4 weeks and those whose second dose came at about 12 weeks were combined into one group, since spike-specific TCR depth and breadth did not differ between the two schedules. TCR sequencing covered fewer than 250 trial participants: 200 to 220 given two doses of AZD1222 and around 26 given two doses of MenACWY control vaccine. Trial participants were enrolled into age subgroups of 18-55, 56-69 and 70-plus years, which contained roughly 140, 27 and 60 TCR-sequenced participants, respectively. The paper as a whole reports these results and caveats: Conclusions about previously exposed vaccinees are limited because only five to seven AZD1222 recipients were SARS-CoV-2 seropositive at baseline. Participants were mostly white British and included more females than males, and it was suggested by the authors that clonal diversity may have been underestimated. After two AZD1222 doses, spike-specific TCR breadth and depth were significantly higher than at day 0 and than in MenACWY recipients. Because no day 14 peak-response samples were available, the repertoires could be characterized only after the peak T cell response. In the small 56-69-year group, the increase in depth fell short of significance, most likely because of low power. Nearly half of unique spike-specific TCRs reportedly recognized epitopes outside regions mutated in the B.1.351 and B.1.1.7 variants. The whole spike protein was spanned by vaccine-associated CD4 TCRs, and dominant responses were seen in regions 160-218 and 743-854.

The CDR3 regions of human TCRbeta chains were analyzed by immunosequencing. The study's own analysis went as follows. TCRs in the repertoires were matched against a reference library of SARS-CoV-2-specific TCRs that had been generated with the MIRA antigen-specificity platform. Breadth meant the fraction of unique TCRs that were SARS-CoV-2-associated, whereas depth meant the fraction of total T cells that were SARS-CoV-2-associated. Each spike-specific TCR was assigned to its reactive spike region and to a CD4 or CD8 class using the MIRA data. Log10-transformed breadth and depth values were compared by one-way ANOVA with Sidak's multiple comparisons tests. What TCRdb holds here is the immuneACCESS table cut down to in-frame rearrangements. Part of the clones is not present; checked against another copy, under half of the missing clones reflect an unresolved V gene, and the others are unexplained. V, J and clone size reflect that table, while D and trimming were determined from the DNA. The sample data list approximately 110,000 clones, and approximately 84% of these were observed just once. Approximately 9.4% of the sample is in the top ten clones.

In the paper's terms, the time point label means: baseline before first vaccination. Samples from vaccinated people were obtained from the UK trials COV001 and COV002, which included a single-blind randomized controlled phase 2/3 trial of AZD1222 (ChAdOx1 nCoV-19) in healthy adults. For TCRbeta chain sequencing, PBMC samples from trial participants were taken at day 0 and at day 28 after the second dose. Between the V and J ends, shortened by 10 bases and 5 bases respectively, the junction contains 8 bases. In the germline V gene, CDR1 corresponds to MNHEY and CDR2 to SVGAGI. From cysteine to phenylalanine, the CDR3 is 10 amino acids long. The retained sequence is limited to the CDR3, 30 bases, with the frame set at the first base. Notes on this clone: The antigen this receptor binds is unknown. No much larger clonotype is one base removed from it; base qualities were not supplied.

The sample consisted of peripheral blood, taken on day 0 of AZD1222 vaccination. The receptor was derived from an adult in good health. The chain couples TRBV6-5 to TRBJ1-2; no D gene call is confident. The DNA reads TGTGCCACCGTCCTTTATGGCTACACCTTC. This translates into CATVLYGYTF.